The 17 T cell receptor beta chains presented below share a single source sample, sequenced in a study of T cell repertoires in cytomegalovirus infection. TCRdb re-called the reads with MiXCR, one entry per CDR3 protein. The sample shows tens of thousands of distinct CDR3 sequences, 20% of them seen only once. These TCRs are of unknown antigen specificity. This material consisted of CD8+ T cells from cultured PBMCs, taken from culture after CMV antigen stimulation. These receptors all stem from a human donor in good health (CMV status not recorded). Some clones in this sample may be carry-over from other donors' samples.

This clonotype was found a few times. This chain connects TRBV7-2 to TRBJ2-2; D gene uncertain. V was pared by 2 bases and J by 8 bases, with 12 bases between. Germline CDR1 reads SGHTA; CDR2 reads FQGNSA. The CDR3 runs 14 residues. CDR3 nucleotides: TGTGCCAGCAGCTTACGAGGAATAGTAGGGGAGCTGTTTTTT. This translates into CASSLRGIVGELFF.

The chain combines TRBV7-8 with TRBJ2-5; 7 bases match TRBD2. CDR1 and CDR2 from the germline V gene are SGHVS and FQNEAQ. With 6 bases clipped from V and 9 bases from J, the junction kept 19 bases outside the gene matches. CDR3 size: 16 residues. The CDR3 reads CASRSVEGGTPTAQYF. The CDR3 bases are TGTGCCAGCAGAAGTGTTGAGGGAGGGACCCCAACGGCCCAGTACTTC.

This clonotype was seen many times. This CDR3 reads CASSLGREAYEQYF. The CDR3 DNA reads as TGTGCCAGCAGCTTAGGTCGAGAGGCCTACGAGCAGTACTTC. The rearrangement links TRBV7-2 to TRBJ2-7; D unresolved. The CDR3 totals 14 residues. V was pared by 1 base and J by 2 bases, with 9 bases between. The germline CDR1 and CDR2 sequences are SGHTA and FQGNSA.

A few counts support this clonotype. The chain recombines TRBV7-9 with TRBJ1-4, with unresolved D. V was cut by 4 bases and J by 8 bases, with 14 bases left in between. Germline assignment: CDR1 SEHNR and CDR2 FQNEAQ (reference sequence). The CDR3 totals 14 residues. The CDR3, as DNA: TGTGCCAGCAGCTCCCCGGTTAGCTGGGAAAAACTGTTTTTT. As protein: CASSSPVSWEKLFF.

V gene TRBV7-2 combines with J gene TRBJ2-3; possible D gene TRBD1, 6 bases. This CDR3 has 15 residues. Germline V gives CDR1 SGHTA, CDR2 FQGNSA. The V end lost 3 bases, the J end lost 2 bases, and 12 bases lay between the germline ends. The CDR3 DNA reads TGTGCCAGCAGCTTTTTACGGGACATCACAGATACGCAGTATTTT. Protein sequence: CASSFLRDITDTQYF.

The chain combines TRBV12-3 or TRBV12-4 with TRBJ2-7; 10 bases are shared with TRBD2. The CDR3 sequence is 14 residues long. Trimming at V came to 3 bases and at J to 7 bases, leaving 6 bases not matched to a gene. This CDR3 reads CASSFSGGASEQYF. In nucleotides, the CDR3 is TGTGCCAGCAGTTTCAGCGGGGGGGCGTCGGAGCAGTACTTC.

The chain recombines TRBV7-8 with TRBJ1-5; maybe TRBD1 (5 bases). Germline CDR1 SGHVS, CDR2 FQNEAQ. The CDR3 has 15 residues. V was trimmed by 1 base and J by 3 bases, leaving 10 bases between them. Here the CDR3 DNA reads TGTGCCAGCAGCTTAGAGGGACGGGTCAATCAGCCCCAGCATTTT. Translation gives CASSLEGRVNQPQHF.

This clonotype was detected only a few times. The V gene is TRBV6-2 or TRBV6-3, the J gene TRBJ1-5, with TRBD1 matching over 7 bases. The germline CDR1 and CDR2 sequences are MNHEY and SVGEGT. The length of the CDR3 is 17 residues. With 4 bases clipped from V and 5 bases from J, the junction kept 14 bases outside the gene matches. CDR3: CASSFIPTGPLDQPQHF. The CDR3 DNA reads as TGTGCCAGCAGTTTCATCCCGACAGGGCCATTAGATCAGCCCCAGCATTTT.

This clonotype was seen more than once but under ten times. V is TRBV27 and J is TRBJ2-7; D is possibly TRBD1 (5 bases). Germline-derived CDR1 and CDR2 are MNHEY and SMNVEV (reference sequence). The CDR3 runs to 13 residues. V was clipped by 5 bases and J by 3 bases, with 11 bases between them. The CDR3 DNA follows: TGTGCCAGCAGTCCGACAGTAAACTACGAGCAGTACTTC. Protein product: CASSPTVNYEQYF.

CDR3 residues: CASSTSSPGNTEAFF. CDR3 DNA: TGTGCCAGCAGCACCTCCTCCCCTGGGAACACTGAAGCTTTCTTT. The rearrangement joins TRBV7-8 to TRBJ1-1; D is unresolved. Germline lookup yields CDR1 SGHVS and CDR2 FQNEAQ. V was shortened by 5 bases and J by 1 base, with 14 bases between the two germline ends. This CDR3 is 15 amino acids long.

This clonotype was counted once. V gene TRBV12-3 or TRBV12-4 combines with J gene TRBJ2-1, with 9 positions matching TRBD2. The J segment lost 10 bases and the V segment lost 6 bases, leaving 4 bases of the junction unmatched. The CDR3 sequence is 12 residues long. As DNA, the CDR3 is TGTGCCAGCAGCTTGACTAGCGGAGAGCAGTTCTTC. It encodes CASSLTSGEQFF.

There are a few counts of this clonotype. The chain is built from TRBV5-1 and TRBJ2-2, with TRBD2 matching over 7 bases. Looked up from germline, CDR1 is SGHRS and CDR2 is YFSETQ. The CDR3 extends over 15 amino acids. Trimming took 2 bases from V and 3 from J; bases not matched to a gene: 4. The CDR3 DNA reads TGCGCCAGCAGCTTTCTAGCGGAGTACACCGGGGAGCTGTTTTTT. Amino acids: CASSFLAEYTGELFF.

The V and J genes are TRBV2 and TRBJ2-1; 8 nucleotides line up with TRBD2. The CDR3 has 14 residues. Germline CDR1 reads SNHLY; CDR2 reads FYNNEI. J lost 3 bases, V lost 9 bases, and 7 bases had no gene match. Here the CDR3 reads CARSWLAGYNEQFF. CDR3 DNA sequence: TGTGCCAGGTCATGGCTAGCGGGCTACAATGAGCAGTTCTTC.

This clonotype came up once. V gene TRBV7-8 combines with J gene TRBJ2-1; tentatively, D is TRBD2 (5 bases). V lost 3 bases and J lost 4, with 13 bases in between. The CDR3 is made up of 15 amino acids. Germline V lookup: CDR1 SGHVS, CDR2 FQNEAQ. This CDR3 reads CASSFGVGEYNEQFF. Here the CDR3 DNA reads TGTGCCAGCAGCTTTGGGGTGGGAGAGTACAATGAGCAGTTCTTC. The whole variable domain, filled in from reference TRBV7-8 and TRBJ2-1, reads GAGVSQSPRYKVAKRGQDVALRCDPISGHVSLFWYQQALGQGPEFLTYFQNEAQLDKSGLPSDRFFAERPEGSVSTLKIQRTQQEDSAVYLCASSFGVGEYNEQFFGPGTRLTVL.

This chain links TRBV10-3 with TRBJ2-1, with a weak D call TRBD2 (6 bases). V lost 8 bases to trimming and J lost 6 bases, with 14 bases between them. Germline lookup yields CDR1 ENHRY and CDR2 SYGVKD. This CDR3 spans 13 amino acids. The CDR3 spells CAIVGTPANEQFF. CDR3 nucleotide sequence: TGTGCCATCGTCGGGACTCCGGCCAATGAGCAGTTCTTC.

This clonotype was seen more than once but under ten times. V is TRBV7-8 and J is TRBJ1-3; D call uncertain. Looked up from germline, CDR1 is SGHVS and CDR2 is FQNEAQ. The V end was cut by 3 bases, the J end by 1 base, with 13 bases between. The CDR3 consists of 16 residues. The CDR3: CASSFNHQASGNTIYF. DNA for the CDR3: TGTGCCAGCAGCTTTAACCATCAAGCGTCTGGAAACACCATATATTTT.

The chain employs TRBV20-1 and TRBJ1-5; TRBD1 is a possible D gene (5 bases). Trimming pared 1 base from V and 2 bases from J, leaving 15 bases between. The CDR3 loop spans 16 amino acids. The germline gives CDR1 DFQATT, CDR2 SNEGSKA (reference sequence). The CDR3 spells CSARVGEGRGNQPQHF. As DNA, the CDR3 is TGCAGTGCTAGAGTCGGTGAAGGCAGGGGCAATCAGCCCCAGCATTTT.